This T cell receptor beta chain derives from a study of response to subunit inactivated influenza vaccine. Study-level points and caveats: The authors suggested that every seasonal influenza vaccination recruits few new T cells.

A note on this clonotype: The antigen is not known.

TCRdb processed the RT-PCR reads anew with MiXCR; each CDR3 protein has one entry. This table has 700,000 to 900,000 distinct CDR3 sequences, around 21% appearing once. V was pared by 0 bases and J by 14 bases, with 15 bases between. The CDR3 runs to 13 residues. Germline V CDR1 and CDR2: KGHSH, LQKENI. The chain uses TRBV18 and TRBJ2-3, with no clear D. This receptor was taken from a man over 45 who received an inactivated influenza vaccine. The sequenced sample was PBMCs from blood, obtained about 5 days after vaccination. The DNA of the CDR3 is TGTGCCAGCTCACCACCTGGAGAGGATAGGTCGTATTTT. As protein: CASSPPGEDRSYF.